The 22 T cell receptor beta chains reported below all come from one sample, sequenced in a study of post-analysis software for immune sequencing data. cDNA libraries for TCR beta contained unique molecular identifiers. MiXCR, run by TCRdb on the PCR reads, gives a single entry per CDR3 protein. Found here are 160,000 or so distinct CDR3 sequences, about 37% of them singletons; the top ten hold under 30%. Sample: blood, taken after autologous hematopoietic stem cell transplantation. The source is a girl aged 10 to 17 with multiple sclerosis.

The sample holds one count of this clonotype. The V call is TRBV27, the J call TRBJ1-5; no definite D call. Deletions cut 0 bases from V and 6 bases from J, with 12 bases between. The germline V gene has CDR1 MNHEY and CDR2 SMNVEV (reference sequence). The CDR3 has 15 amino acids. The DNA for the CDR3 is TGTGCCAGCAGTTTATCGATGGGTAGCGGTCAGCCCCAGCATTTT. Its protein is CASSLSMGSGQPQHF.

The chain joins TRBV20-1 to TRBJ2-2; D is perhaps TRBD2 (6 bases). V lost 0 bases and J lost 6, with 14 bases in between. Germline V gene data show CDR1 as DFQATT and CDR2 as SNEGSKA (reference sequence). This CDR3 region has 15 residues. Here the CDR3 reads CSAREMSLAPGELFF. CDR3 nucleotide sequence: TGCAGTGCTAGAGAGATGTCTCTAGCGCCCGGGGAGCTGTTTTTT.

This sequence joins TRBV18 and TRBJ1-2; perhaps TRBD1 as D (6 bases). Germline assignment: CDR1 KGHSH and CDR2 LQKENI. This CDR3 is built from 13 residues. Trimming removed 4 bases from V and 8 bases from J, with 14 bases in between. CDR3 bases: TGTGCCAGCTCACAACAGGGATTTCGAGGCTACACCTTC. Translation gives CASSQQGFRGYTF.

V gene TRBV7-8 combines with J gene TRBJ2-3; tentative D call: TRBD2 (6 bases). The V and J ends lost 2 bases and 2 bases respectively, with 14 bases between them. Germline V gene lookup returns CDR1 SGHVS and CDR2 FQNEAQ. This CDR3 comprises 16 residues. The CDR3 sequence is CASSLLISGYTDTQYF. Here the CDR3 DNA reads TGTGCCAGCAGCTTATTGATTAGCGGATACACAGATACGCAGTATTTT.

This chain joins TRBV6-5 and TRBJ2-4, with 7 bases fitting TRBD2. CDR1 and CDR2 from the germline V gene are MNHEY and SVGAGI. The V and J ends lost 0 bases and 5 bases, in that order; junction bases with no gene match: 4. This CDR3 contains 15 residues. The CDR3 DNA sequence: TGTGCCAGCAGTTACTCGGAGCTAGCGGAAAACATTCAGTACTTC. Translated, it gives CASSYSELAENIQYF.

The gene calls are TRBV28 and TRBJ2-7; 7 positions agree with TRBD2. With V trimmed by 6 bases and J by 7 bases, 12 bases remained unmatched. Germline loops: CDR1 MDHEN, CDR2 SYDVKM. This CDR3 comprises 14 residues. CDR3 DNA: TGTGCCAGCAGGGCCCCGGGCGGGAGTAATGAGCAGTACTTC. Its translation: CASRAPGGSNEQYF. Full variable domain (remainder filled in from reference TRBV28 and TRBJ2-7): DVKVTQSSRYLVKRTGEKVFLECVQDMDHENMFWYRQDPGLGLRLIYFSYDVKMKEKGDIPEGYSVSREKKERFSLILESASTNQTSMYLCASRAPGGSNEQYFGPGTRLTVT.

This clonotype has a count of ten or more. The CDR3, as DNA: TGCAGTGCTAGAGACCCTAGCGGGAGGGGAGAGACCCAGTACTTC. Amino acid sequence: CSARDPSGRGETQYF. The chain employs TRBV20-1 and TRBJ2-5, with TRBD2 matching over 12 bases. V lost 0 bases to trimming and J lost 4 bases; unmatched junction nucleotides: 3. CDR1 is DFQATT, CDR2 SNEGSKA, per germline (reference sequence). The CDR3 length is 15 residues.

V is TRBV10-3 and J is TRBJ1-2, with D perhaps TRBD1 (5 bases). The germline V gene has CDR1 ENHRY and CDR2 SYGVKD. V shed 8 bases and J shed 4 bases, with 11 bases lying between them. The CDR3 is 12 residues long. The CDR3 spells CAIVDTGYGYTF. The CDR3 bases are TGTGCCATCGTGGACACGGGCTATGGCTACACCTTC.

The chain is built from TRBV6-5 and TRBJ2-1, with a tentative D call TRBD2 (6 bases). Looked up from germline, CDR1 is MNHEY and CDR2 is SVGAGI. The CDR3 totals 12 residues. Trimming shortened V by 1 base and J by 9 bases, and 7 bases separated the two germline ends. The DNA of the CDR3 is TGTGCCAGCAGTTACTTCGGGGGTGAGCAGTTCTTC. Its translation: CASSYFGGEQFF.

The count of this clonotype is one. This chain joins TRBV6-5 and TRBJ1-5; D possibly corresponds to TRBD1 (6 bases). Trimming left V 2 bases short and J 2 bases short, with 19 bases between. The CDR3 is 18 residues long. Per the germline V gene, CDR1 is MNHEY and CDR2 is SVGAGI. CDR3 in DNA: TGTGCCAGCAGTTACGGGGCGGGGGCATTGACGGGCAATCAGCCCCAGCATTTT. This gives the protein CASSYGAGALTGNQPQHF.

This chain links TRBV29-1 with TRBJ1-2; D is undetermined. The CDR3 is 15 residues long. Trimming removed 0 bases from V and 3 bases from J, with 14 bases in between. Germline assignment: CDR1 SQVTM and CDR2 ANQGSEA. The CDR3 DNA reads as TGCAGCGTTGAAGATGAGGCGACGTCGGACTATGGCTACACCTTC. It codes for CSVEDEATSDYGYTF.

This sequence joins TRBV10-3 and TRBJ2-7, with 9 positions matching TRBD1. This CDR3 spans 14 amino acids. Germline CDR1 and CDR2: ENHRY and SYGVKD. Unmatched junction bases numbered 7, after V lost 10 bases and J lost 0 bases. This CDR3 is CATTWDRDSYEQYF. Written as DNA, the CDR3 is TGTGCCACCACCTGGGACAGGGACTCCTACGAGCAGTACTTC.

The DNA of the CDR3 is TGTGCCAGCAGCTTCTCCATGACTAGCCAAGCCTACAATGAGCAGTTCTTC. This encodes CASSFSMTSQAYNEQFF. The chain couples TRBV7-6 to TRBJ2-1, with 7 bases fitting TRBD2. This CDR3 is built from 17 residues. Trimming at V came to 3 bases and at J to 2 bases, leaving 10 bases not matched to a gene. Germline CDR1 SGHVS, CDR2 FNYEAQ.

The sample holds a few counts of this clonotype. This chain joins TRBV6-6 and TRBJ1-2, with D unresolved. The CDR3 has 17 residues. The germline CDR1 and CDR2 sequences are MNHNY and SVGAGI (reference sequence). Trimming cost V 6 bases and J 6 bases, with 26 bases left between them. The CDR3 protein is CASSDLRVLSLGDGYTF. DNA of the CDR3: TGTGCCAGCAGCGACCTACGCGTATTATCTTTAGGCGATGGCTACACCTTC.

The CDR3 DNA is TGTGCCAGCAGTTTGGTCGGGATTATGGGCACTGAAGCTTTCTTT. Its protein is CASSLVGIMGTEAFF. The chain employs TRBV28 and TRBJ1-1, with no clear D. This CDR3 has 15 residues. The germline CDR1 and CDR2 sequences are MDHEN and SYDVKM. Trimming left V 3 bases short and J 4 bases short, with 15 bases between.

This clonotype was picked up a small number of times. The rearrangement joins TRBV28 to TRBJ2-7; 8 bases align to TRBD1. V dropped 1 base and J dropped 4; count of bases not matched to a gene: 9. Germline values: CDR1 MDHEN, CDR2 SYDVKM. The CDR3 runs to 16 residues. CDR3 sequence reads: CASSLSGTGYLYEQYF. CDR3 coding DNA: TGTGCCAGCAGTTTATCTGGGACAGGTTATCTATACGAGCAGTACTTC.

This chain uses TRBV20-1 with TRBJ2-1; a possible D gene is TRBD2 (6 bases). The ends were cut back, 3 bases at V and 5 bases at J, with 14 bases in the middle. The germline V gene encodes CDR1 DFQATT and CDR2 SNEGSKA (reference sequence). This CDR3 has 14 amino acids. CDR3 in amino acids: CSARTVRGNNEQFF. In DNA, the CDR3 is TGCAGTGCTAGGACAGTCCGGGGGAACAATGAGCAGTTCTTC.

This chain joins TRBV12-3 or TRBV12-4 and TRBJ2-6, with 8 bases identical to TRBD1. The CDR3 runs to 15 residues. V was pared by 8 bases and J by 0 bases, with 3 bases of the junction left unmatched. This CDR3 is CASGTGPSGANVLTF. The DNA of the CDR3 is TGTGCCAGCGGGACAGGCCCCTCTGGGGCCAACGTCCTGACTTTC.

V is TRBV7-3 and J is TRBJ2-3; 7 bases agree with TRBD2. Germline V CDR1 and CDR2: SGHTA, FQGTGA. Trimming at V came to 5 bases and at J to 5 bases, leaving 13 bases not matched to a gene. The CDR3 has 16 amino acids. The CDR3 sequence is CASSPMGTNPGDTQYF. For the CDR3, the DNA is TGTGCCAGCAGCCCCATGGGGACTAATCCGGGAGATACGCAGTATTTT.

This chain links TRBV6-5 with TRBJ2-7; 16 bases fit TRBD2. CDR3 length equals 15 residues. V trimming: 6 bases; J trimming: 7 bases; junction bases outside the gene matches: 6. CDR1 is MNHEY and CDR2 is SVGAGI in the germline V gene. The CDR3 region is CASSLQGLAGGEQYF. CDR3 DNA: TGTGCCAGCAGCCTGCAGGGACTAGCGGGAGGGGAGCAGTACTTC.

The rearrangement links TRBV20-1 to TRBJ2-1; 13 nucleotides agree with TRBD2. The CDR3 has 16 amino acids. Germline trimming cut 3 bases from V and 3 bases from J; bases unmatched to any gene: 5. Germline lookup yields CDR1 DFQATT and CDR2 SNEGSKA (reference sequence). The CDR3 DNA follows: TGCAGTGCTAGGAAGGGGACTAGCGGGATCTACAATGAGCAGTTCTTC. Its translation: CSARKGTSGIYNEQFF.

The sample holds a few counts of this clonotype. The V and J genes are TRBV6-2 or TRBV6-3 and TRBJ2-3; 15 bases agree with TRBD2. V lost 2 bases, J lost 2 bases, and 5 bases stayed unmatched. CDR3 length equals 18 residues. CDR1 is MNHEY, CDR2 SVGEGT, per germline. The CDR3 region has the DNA TGTGCCAGCAGTTACGAAGGACTAGCGGGAGGGCCCACAGATACGCAGTATTTT. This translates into CASSYEGLAGGPTDTQYF.